Following are 21 T cell receptor beta chains from one sample sequenced in a study of blood T cell repertoires in COVID-19 (dated by TCRdb to about 2020). Receptor amplification or capture employed the immunoSEQ multiplex PCR assay. This is the immuneACCESS table as TCRdb keeps it, with only in-frame sequences that have V and J called. A part of the clones is gone; compared with another copy, unresolved V genes explain less than half, and the rest is unexplained. A total of approximately 150,000 clones appear in this sample, 80% to 90% of them only once. The ten largest clonotypes hold approximately 19% of the sample. Sequencing was done on a sample of peripheral blood. The source is a woman aged 70-85 years who had recovered from COVID-19.

This chain uses TRBV3-1 (or the pseudogene TRBV3-2) with TRBJ2-1; 8 nucleotides agree with TRBD2. This CDR3 is 16 amino acids long. Germline V gene data show CDR1 as LGHDT and CDR2 as YNNKEL (reference sequence). Unmatched junction bases numbered 10, after V lost 1 base and J lost 8 bases. DNA for the CDR3: TGTGCCAGCAGCCAAGGGGTTCTAGCGGGTTGGGATGAGCAGTTCTTC. It specifies CASSQGVLAGWDEQFF.

The chain uses TRBV5-1 and TRBJ2-3, with 8 bases fitting TRBD2. The J segment lost 4 bases and the V segment lost 0 bases, leaving 4 bases of the junction unmatched. The CDR3 consists of 15 residues. CDR1 is SGHRS and CDR2 is YFSETQ in the germline V gene. The CDR3 bases are TGCGCCAGCAGCTTGGAAGCGGGAGCAGCAGATACGCAGTATTTT. This translates into CASSLEAGAADTQYF.

The gene calls are TRBV11-3 and TRBJ2-5; 9 bases line up with TRBD2. The CDR3 runs to 16 residues. Trimming removed 1 base from V and 5 bases from J; junction bases left unmatched: 8. CDR1 SGHNT and CDR2 YENEEA come from the germline V gene. The CDR3 is CASSLGASSGVETQYF. Written as DNA, the CDR3 is TGTGCCAGCAGCTTAGGAGCGTCTAGCGGGGTGGAGACCCAGTACTTC.

Only a few counts were recorded for this clone. This sequence joins TRBV7-3 and TRBJ2-1, with 7 positions matching TRBD2. This CDR3 is 17 amino acids long. Germline CDR1 and CDR2: SGHTA and FQGTGA. Trimming removed 5 bases from V and 1 base from J; junction bases left unmatched: 11. Here the CDR3 reads CASSPRGGVPSYNEQFF. The CDR3 DNA sequence: TGTGCCAGCAGCCCCCGCGGGGGAGTCCCATCCTACAATGAGCAGTTCTTC. Complete variable domain (other parts from reference TRBV7-3 and TRBJ2-1): GAGVSQTPSNKVTEKGKYVELRCDPISGHTALYWYRQSLGQGPEFLIYFQGTGAADDSGLPNDRFFAVRPEGSVSTLKIQRTERGDSAVYLCASSPRGGVPSYNEQFFGPGTRLTVL.

J is TRBJ1-2 and V is TRBV5-1; D gene unclear. This CDR3 is 12 amino acids long. Per the germline V gene, CDR1 is SGHRS and CDR2 is YFSETQ. V lost 6 bases, J lost 0 bases, and 6 bases lay in between. The CDR3 nucleotides read TGCGCCAGCAAGCGAACTAACTATGGCTACACCTTC. Translated: CASKRTNYGYTF.

This chain uses TRBV12-3 or TRBV12-4 with TRBJ1-1; 7 bases are a match to TRBD1. The CDR3 sequence is 13 residues long. V was pared by 6 bases and J by 7 bases, with 8 bases of the junction left unmatched. The chain's CDR3 is CASRGTARGEAFF. CDR3 nucleotides: TGTGCCAGCAGGGGGACAGCGAGGGGTGAAGCTTTCTTT.

This clone was detected a few times. The rearrangement links TRBV7-3 to TRBJ2-1; 9 bases map to TRBD1. V shed 3 bases and J 10 bases; nucleotides not matched to a gene: 13. The CDR3 has 16 residues. Germline-derived CDR1 and CDR2 are SGHTA and FQGTGA. The CDR3: CASSFGGPGGQGEQFF. CDR3 sequence (DNA): TGTGCCAGCAGCTTCGGTGGCCCCGGCGGACAGGGGGAGCAGTTCTTC.

The chain carries TRBV5-6 and TRBJ1-2; D is perhaps TRBD1 (5 bases). This CDR3 is built from 14 residues. The V end lost 6 bases, the J end lost 2 bases, and 14 bases lay between the germline ends. CDR1 SGHDT and CDR2 YYEEEE come from the germline V gene. DNA for the CDR3: TGTGCCAGCAACCCGGGGGTTCTAAACTATGGCTACACCTTC. Amino acid sequence: CASNPGVLNYGYTF.

V usage is TRBV7-8 and J usage is TRBJ2-7; D not resolved. Trimming stripped 6 bases from V and 1 base from J, with 19 bases between. CDR1 and CDR2 (germline): SGHVS, FQNEAQ. The CDR3 totals 16 residues. The CDR3 region has the DNA TGTGCCAGCAGACTAAAGGCCCTTACGACGTCCTACGAGCAGTACTTC. Its translation is CASRLKALTTSYEQYF.

The chain links TRBV28 to TRBJ2-7, with 9 bases aligning to TRBD2. J gave up 0 bases and V 3 bases, and 12 bases lay outside the gene matches. The CDR3 contains 18 residues. The V gene's germline CDR1 is MDHEN and CDR2 SYDVKM. The CDR3, as DNA: TGTGCCAGCAGTTTGGTTAGCGGGAGCTTTGGGGGCTCCTACGAGCAGTACTTC. Translation gives CASSLVSGSFGGSYEQYF.

The chain uses TRBV2 and TRBJ2-1; 8 bases match TRBD1. The V segment lost 6 bases and the J segment 5 bases; nucleotides outside the gene matches: 6. The length of the CDR3 is 14 residues. Germline V lookup: CDR1 SNHLY, CDR2 FYNNEI. In nucleotides, the CDR3 is TGTGCCAGCAGCCTGATACAGGGGGACAATGAGCAGTTCTTC. Protein: CASSLIQGDNEQFF.

Comments on this clone: The same CDR3 arises from other DNA sequences in this sample as well. The genes are TRBV5-1 and TRBJ1-1, with 7 positions matching TRBD1. V shed 0 bases and J 1 base; nucleotides not matched to a gene: 3. The CDR3 covers 15 residues. Germline CDR1 SGHRS, CDR2 YFSETQ. CDR3 protein: CASSLGQGGNTEAFF. The CDR3 bases are TGCGCCAGCAGCTTGGGTCAGGGGGGGAACACTGAAGCTTTCTTT. Based on the CDR3 plus reference TRBV5-1 and TRBJ1-1, the full variable domain is KAGVTQTPRYLIKTRGQQVTLSCSPISGHRSVSWYQQTPGQGLQFLFEYFSETQRNKGNFPGRFSGRQFSNSRSEMNVSTLELGDSALYLCASSLGQGGNTEAFFGQGTRLTVV.

The chain recombines TRBV18 with TRBJ2-3, with D possibly TRBD2 on 6 matching bases. CDR1 KGHSH and CDR2 LQKENI come from the germline V gene. Trimming left V 4 bases short and J 0 bases short, with 8 bases between. The CDR3 is 14 residues long. The CDR3 sequence: CASSRGLSTDTQYF. The CDR3 DNA is TGTGCCAGCTCACGGGGACTTAGCACAGATACGCAGTATTTT.

This clone was seen once. V and J are TRBV14 and TRBJ1-1; D is undetermined. The length of the CDR3 is 13 residues. Germline V gene sequence: CDR1 SGHDN, CDR2 FVKESK. V was clipped by 4 bases and J by 1 base, with 7 bases between them. CDR3 loop: CASSPDQNTEAFF. Here the CDR3 DNA reads TGTGCCAGCAGCCCAGACCAGAACACTGAAGCTTTCTTT.

CDR3 loop: CASSIGRGQLDYQPQHF. The DNA of the CDR3 is TGTGCCAGTAGTATAGGGAGGGGACAGCTGGACTATCAGCCCCAGCATTTT. The chain links TRBV19 to TRBJ1-5, with 7 bases matching TRBD1. In germline, CDR1 is LNHDA, CDR2 SQIVND (reference sequence). J lost 5 bases, V lost 1 base, and 11 bases had no gene match. The CDR3 runs to 17 residues.

The V gene is TRBV5-1, the J gene TRBJ1-6; 7 bases match TRBD1. V dropped 1 base and J dropped 8; count of bases not matched to a gene: 6. The CDR3 length is 15 residues. Per germline, CDR1 SGHRS and CDR2 YFSETQ. CDR3 DNA sequence: TGCGCCAGCAGCTTGCCCGCAGGGGGTGATTCACCCCTCCACTTT. Protein product: CASSLPAGGDSPLHF.

The V gene is TRBV6-1, the J gene TRBJ1-2; D remains ambiguous. CDR1 is MNHNS and CDR2 is SASEGT in the germline V gene. The CDR3 is made up of 13 amino acids. The ends were cut back, 5 bases at V and 7 bases at J, with 14 bases in the middle. CDR3 amino acids: CASSPRASGGYTF. The CDR3 DNA reads as TGTGCCAGCAGTCCCCGAGCCTCAGGTGGCTACACCTTC.

The rearrangement joins TRBV2 to TRBJ2-2, with 7 bases that match TRBD1. Germline CDR1 and CDR2: SNHLY and FYNNEI. With 6 bases clipped from V and 4 bases from J, the junction kept 11 bases outside the gene matches. The CDR3 runs to 16 residues. Here the CDR3 reads CASSVTDREGTGELFF. In nucleotides, the CDR3 is TGTGCCAGCAGCGTCACAGACAGGGAAGGCACCGGGGAGCTGTTTTTT.

This clone was counted many times. The CDR3 nucleotides read TGCGCCAGCAGTGACCCCGGACAGCCATCACCCCTCCACTTT. The encoded protein is CASSDPGQPSPLHF. The rearrangement joins TRBV10-2 to TRBJ1-6; tentative D call: TRBD1 (6 bases). Trimming took off 3 bases at V and 10 bases at J, with 13 bases between the two ends. This CDR3 has 14 amino acids. CDR1 and CDR2 from the germline V gene are WSHSY and SAAADI.

The chain is built from TRBV11-3 and TRBJ2-3; 9 bases are shared with TRBD2. Looked up from germline, CDR1 is SGHNT and CDR2 is YENEEA. This CDR3 contains 15 residues. V lost 1 base to trimming and J lost 6 bases; unmatched junction nucleotides: 5. The CDR3 loop is CASSLGMGTSDTQYF. DNA for the CDR3: TGTGCCAGCAGCTTAGGGATGGGGACTAGCGATACGCAGTATTTT.

The rearrangement uses TRBV7-9 and TRBJ2-3; possibly TRBD1 for D (6 bases). CDR1 SEHNR and CDR2 FQNEAQ come from the germline V gene (reference sequence). The CDR3 covers 16 residues. Trimming removed 5 bases at V and 3 bases at J, with 18 bases between. CDR3 sequence reads: CASSPQHRVGTDTQYF. CDR3 nucleotide sequence: TGTGCCAGCAGCCCTCAACACAGGGTCGGGACAGATACGCAGTATTTT.